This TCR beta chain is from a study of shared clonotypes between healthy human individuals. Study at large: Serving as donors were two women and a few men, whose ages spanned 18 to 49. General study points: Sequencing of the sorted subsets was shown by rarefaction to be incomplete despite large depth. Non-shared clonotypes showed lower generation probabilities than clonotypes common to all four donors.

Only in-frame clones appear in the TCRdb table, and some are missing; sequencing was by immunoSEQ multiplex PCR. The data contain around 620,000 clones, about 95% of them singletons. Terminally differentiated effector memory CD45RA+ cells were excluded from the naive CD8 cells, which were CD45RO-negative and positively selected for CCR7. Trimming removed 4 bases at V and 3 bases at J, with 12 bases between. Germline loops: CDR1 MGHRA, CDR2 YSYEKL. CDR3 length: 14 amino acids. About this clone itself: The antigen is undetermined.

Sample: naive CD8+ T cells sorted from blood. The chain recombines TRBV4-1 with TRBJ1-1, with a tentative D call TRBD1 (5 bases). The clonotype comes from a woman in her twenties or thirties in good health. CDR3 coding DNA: TGCGCCAGCAGCCGAACCTCCAGGGACACTGAAGCTTTCTTT. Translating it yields CASSRTSRDTEAFF.